This T cell receptor beta chain was captured by sequencing in a study of vaccination and CD4 T cells after COVID-19. This clonotype is deemed medium-sized. The antigen is undetermined. Cultured CD4+ T-cell DNA underwent Oncomine TCR Beta short-read sequencing. One entry per CDR3 protein, called by TCRdb with MiXCR from the PCR reads. The profile shows thousands of distinct CDR3 sequences, less than 25% of them singletons. Trimming removed 0 bases from V and 7 bases from J; junction bases left unmatched: 9. Germline CDR1 reads SGHRS; CDR2 reads YFSETQ. The CDR3 is made up of 15 amino acids. Treatment: approximately 11-day PBMC culture with coronavirus spike peptide pools or control peptides (ViraFEST assay).

Sequenced: CD4+ T cells from blood, cultured in vitro. The clonotype originates from a human donor who had recovered from COVID-19. The chain uses TRBV5-1 and TRBJ1-2; the match to TRBD1 covers 7 bases. CDR3 protein: CASSLGDRAGAGYTF. DNA for the CDR3: TGCGCCAGCAGCTTGGGCGACAGGGCGGGGGCTGGCTACACCTTC.